This T cell receptor beta chain was observed in a study of T cell repertoires in cytomegalovirus infection. On the study more broadly: Matching HLA type, along with CMV infection, was indicated by public TCR beta signatures.

Using its own MiXCR run on the reads, TCRdb lists one record per CDR3 protein. The sample lists hundreds of thousands of distinct CDR3 sequences, roughly a quarter occurring once. Broader study findings: CMV-specific HLA-C-restricted TCR beta clonotypes dominated the ex vivo response.

This clonotype was observed a few times. Its matching antigen is unknown. The CDR3 runs 15 residues. CDR1 and CDR2 from the germline V gene are SGHDN and FVKESK. After removal of 3 bases from V and 10 bases from J, the junction contained 8 bases not matched to a gene. The clonotype was recovered from a human donor in good health (CMV status not recorded). Some clones in this sample may be carry-over from other donors' samples. The sequenced sample consisted of CD8+ T cells from PBMCs. The rearrangement links TRBV14 to TRBJ2-1; 11 bases align to TRBD2. The CDR3 DNA follows: TGTGCCAGCAGCCAGGTGATGACTAGCGGGGCCGAGCAGTTCTTC. This gives the protein CASSQVMTSGAEQFF.